The clone carrying this T cell receptor (beta chain) was picked up many times. The source material, RNA transcripts, was used to amplify TCR beta CDR3 regions. An initial round of RT-PCR targeting the TCR CDR3 relied on the HTBI primer set. TCRdb analysed the multiplex PCR reads with MiXCR anew, one entry per CDR3 protein. Of some 570,000 distinct CDR3 sequences listed, approximately 15% were seen once; the top ten hold roughly 7.7%. This sample is drawn from a study of T cells in Graves' hyperthyroidism and ophthalmopathy. Study summary: Peripheral blood was obtained at initial diagnosis, preceding any treatment.

Trimming removed 3 bases at V and 3 bases at J, with 10 bases between. The germline gives CDR1 MDHEN, CDR2 SYDVKM. The CDR3 totals 14 residues. It was uncontrolled infection, other autoimmune disease, pregnancy or lactation that excluded patients. This receptor was obtained from a woman younger than 30 with Graves' ophthalmopathy. The chain employs TRBV28 and TRBJ2-3, with D uncertain. Sequenced sample: blood. In nucleotides, the CDR3 is TGTGCCAGCAGTTTTTTAGTCAGAACAGATACGCAGTATTTT. This gives the protein CASSFLVRTDTQYF.